This TCR beta chain was retrieved from a study of T-cell reconstitution after alpha-beta-depleted transplantation in children. The study's findings and limits: Several hundred graft clones that had expanded were reportedly the source of alpha-beta T cells about two months after transplant. T-cell numbers and diversity one year post-transplant derived largely from freshly generated T cells. Some patients' high day-60 TCRbeta diversity was attributed to recipient cells surviving conditioning.

The sample holds many counts of this clonotype. Its antigen is unknown. Per germline, CDR1 SGHRS and CDR2 YFSETQ. Trimming left V 3 bases short and J 0 bases short, with 14 bases between. The CDR3 runs to 16 residues. TCRbeta library construction was performed incorporating unique molecular identifiers. TCRdb passed the PCR reads through MiXCR, listing each CDR3 protein once. Of about 580,000 distinct CDR3 sequences listed, 23% are singletons. The chain links TRBV5-1 to TRBJ2-3; no definite D call. The sample here was PBMCs, mostly from graft donor cells, taken 360 days after TCRalphabeta/CD19-depleted stem cell transplant. The TCR was taken from a boy in the first two years of life who had a stem cell transplant for acute myeloid leukemia, so the T cells may come from the graft donor. Here the CDR3 reads CASSYSGAPSTDTQYF. CDR3 nucleotides: TGCGCCAGCAGCTATAGTGGAGCACCTAGCACAGATACGCAGTATTTT.